Below are 28 T cell receptor beta chains sequenced from a single sample in a study of Graves' ophthalmopathy and Graves' hyperthyroidism. Scientists amplified the TCR beta CDR3 regions from RNA transcripts. RT-PCR with HTBI primers came first, then second-round multiplex PCR. Using its own MiXCR run on the multiplex PCR reads, TCRdb lists one record per CDR3 protein. The table has around 1.1 million distinct CDR3 sequences, less than 45% seen once. Sequences were obtained from peripheral blood or thyroid tissue (not recorded which). All receptors derive from an adult man with Graves' hyperthyroidism.

This clonotype came up a few times. The chain employs TRBV14 and TRBJ2-7; weak D call: TRBD1 (6 bases). V lost 0 bases and J lost 1, with 10 bases in between. The CDR3 consists of 15 residues. The germline CDR1 and CDR2 sequences are SGHDN and FVKESK. CDR3 residues: CASSQENRVSYEQYF. The CDR3 DNA sequence: TGTGCCAGCAGCCAAGAGAACAGGGTTTCCTACGAGCAGTACTTC.

The chain uses TRBV20-1 and TRBJ2-7, with 8 bases identical to TRBD2. The CDR3 has 14 amino acids. Germline V gives CDR1 DFQATT, CDR2 SNEGSKA (reference sequence). V lost 3 bases to trimming and J lost 5 bases; unmatched junction nucleotides: 9. The CDR3 loop is CSASGVAGRDEQYF. Written as DNA, the CDR3 is TGCAGTGCTAGCGGGGTAGCGGGGAGGGACGAGCAGTACTTC.

The chain has TRBV19 and TRBJ2-5; 9 positions agree with TRBD1. This CDR3 has 14 residues. The V gene's germline CDR1 is LNHDA and CDR2 SQIVND (reference sequence). Trimming took 5 bases from V and 7 from J; bases not matched to a gene: 8. This chain's CDR3 is CASSPAGTGRTQYF. The CDR3 DNA is TGTGCCAGTAGTCCAGCCGGGACAGGGAGGACCCAGTACTTC.

This rearrangement joins TRBV9 to TRBJ1-4; a possible D gene is TRBD1 (5 bases). V was cut by 0 bases and J by 6 bases, with 21 bases left in between. The CDR3 has 18 residues. The germline V gene has CDR1 SGDLS and CDR2 YYNGEE. CDR3 residues: CASSVAPSGRSGDEKLFF. The CDR3 bases are TGTGCCAGCAGCGTAGCACCCTCGGGACGCTCCGGGGATGAAAAACTGTTTTTT.

The V call is TRBV7-2, the J call TRBJ2-7, with 10 positions matching TRBD1. Germline lookup yields CDR1 SGHTA and CDR2 FQGNSA. Trimming took 6 bases from V and 1 from J; bases not matched to a gene: 6. The CDR3 runs to 15 residues. The DNA of the CDR3 is TGTGCCAGCAGTTACGGACAGGGGGTTTCCTACGAGCAGTACTTC. Translating gives CASSYGQGVSYEQYF.

The sample holds a few counts of this clonotype. The V gene is TRBV18, the J gene TRBJ2-5; 9 positions agree with TRBD2. The CDR3 sequence is 16 residues long. V was clipped by 0 bases and J by 1 base; unmatched bases: 3. Germline V gene lookup returns CDR1 KGHSH and CDR2 LQKENI. The CDR3 here is CASSPPPSGAQETQYF. The CDR3 region has the DNA TGTGCCAGCTCACCACCGCCTAGCGGGGCCCAAGAGACCCAGTACTTC.

This clonotype showed up many times. The CDR3 DNA is TGTGCCATCAGGGAAGGGACTTCGAACACCGGGGAGCTGTTTTTT. Translation: CAIREGTSNTGELFF. V usage is TRBV10-3 and J usage is TRBJ2-2; D might be TRBD2 (6 bases). The CDR3 totals 15 residues. Germline assignment: CDR1 ENHRY and CDR2 SYGVKD. Trimming took 6 bases from V and 0 from J, leaving 11 bases between them.

In DNA, the CDR3 is TGCAGCAGTTTAATGGTCTACGAGCAGTACTTC. Translated: CSSLMVYEQYF. This rearrangement joins TRBV29-1 to TRBJ2-7; no firm D call. CDR1 is SQVTM, CDR2 ANQGSEA, per germline. CDR3 length: 11 amino acids. The germline V and J ends were trimmed by 8 bases and 3 bases, with 11 bases remaining between them.

The chain's CDR3 is CASSLDRAHGYTF. Written as DNA, the CDR3 is TGTGCCAGCAGCCTAGACAGGGCTCACGGCTACACCTTC. The V and J genes are TRBV7-8 and TRBJ1-2; 7 nucleotides agree with TRBD1. In germline, CDR1 is SGHVS, CDR2 FQNEAQ. This CDR3 is 13 amino acids long. With V trimmed by 5 bases and J by 8 bases, 8 bases remained unmatched.

The gene calls are TRBV29-1 and TRBJ1-1, with 9 bases lining up with TRBD1. Germline values: CDR1 SQVTM, CDR2 ANQGSEA. This CDR3 has 13 amino acids. Trimming removed 5 bases from V and 4 bases from J; junction bases left unmatched: 5. CDR3 nucleotide sequence: TGCAGCGTTAAAGGGACAGGGATCACTGAAGCTTTCTTT. It specifies CSVKGTGITEAFF.

This clonotype was observed at least ten times. The rearrangement joins TRBV19 to TRBJ1-1, with D unclear. This CDR3 is built from 12 residues. The germline V gene encodes CDR1 LNHDA and CDR2 SQIVND (reference sequence). V was pared by 7 bases and J by 8 bases, with 14 bases between. The chain's CDR3 is CASKGIRSEAFF. CDR3 sequence (DNA): TGTGCCAGTAAGGGCATTCGATCCGAAGCTTTCTTT.

The rearrangement joins TRBV6-6 to TRBJ1-4; perhaps TRBD1 as D (5 bases). The ends were cut back, 0 bases at V and 5 bases at J, with 13 bases in the middle. The CDR3 consists of 16 residues. Germline V gene lookup returns CDR1 MNHNY and CDR2 SVGAGI (reference sequence). Written as DNA, the CDR3 is TGTGCCAGCAGTTACTCTCGCCCTGGGGGAAATGAAAAACTGTTTTTT. Protein sequence: CASSYSRPGGNEKLFF.

In its sample, this clonotype was seen many times. The CDR3 DNA reads as TGTGCCAGCAGCGAATCCGGGACAGTCTATGGCTACACCTTC. Its protein is CASSESGTVYGYTF. The chain combines TRBV9 with TRBJ1-2, with 7 nucleotides matching TRBD1. This CDR3 region has 14 residues. Germline assignment: CDR1 SGDLS and CDR2 YYNGEE. Germline trimming cut 3 bases from V and 4 bases from J; bases unmatched to any gene: 6.

This clonotype was counted a single time. The chain combines TRBV6-5 with TRBJ2-7, with 8 bases aligning to TRBD2. The V segment lost 3 bases and the J segment 5 bases; nucleotides outside the gene matches: 12. In germline, CDR1 is MNHEY, CDR2 SVGAGI. The CDR3 is 16 amino acids. This chain's CDR3 is CASSYSAGARLNEQYF. In nucleotides, the CDR3 is TGTGCCAGCAGTTATTCAGCGGGGGCGCGTTTAAACGAGCAGTACTTC.

The chain has TRBV9 and TRBJ1-5; TRBD1 matches at 7 bases. The ends lost 0 bases at V and 6 bases at J; junction bases unmatched: 3. The germline V gene has CDR1 SGDLS and CDR2 YYNGEE. The CDR3 extends over 14 amino acids. The CDR3 DNA is TGTGCCAGCAGCGTAGACAGGGGTGGTCAGCCCCAGCATTTT. Protein sequence: CASSVDRGGQPQHF.

A word on this clonotype: A read error may produce the germline difference seen at one junction end. The V and J genes are TRBV10-3 and TRBJ2-7; D is tentatively TRBD1 or TRBD2 (5 bases each). The CDR3 contains 15 residues. Germline V gene lookup returns CDR1 ENHRY and CDR2 SYGVKD. CDR3 DNA sequence: TGTGCCACCAGTGACAGCAGGGTAGGAGGCTACGAGCAGTACTTC. Translating it yields CATSDSRVGGYEQYF.

This clonotype was recorded a few times. The chain carries TRBV12-3 or TRBV12-4 and TRBJ1-5; D uncertain. The CDR3 totals 12 residues. V lost 5 bases and J lost 7, with 9 bases in between. The CDR3 spells CASSPVEQPQHF. In nucleotides, the CDR3 is TGTGCCAGCAGTCCGGTTGAGCAGCCCCAGCATTTT.

Ten or more counts support this clonotype. The rearrangement joins TRBV5-8 to TRBJ1-6; no clear D. Trimming removed 2 bases from V and 5 bases from J, with 11 bases in between. CDR1 is SGHTS and CDR2 is YDEGEE in the germline V gene. There are 15 residues in the CDR3. The CDR3 here is CASSFVGRNNSPLHF. For the CDR3, the DNA is TGTGCCAGCAGCTTTGTTGGGCGTAATAATTCACCCCTCCACTTT.

This clonotype was detected many times. V and J are TRBV7-2 and TRBJ2-7; perhaps TRBD2 as D (5 bases). CDR1 and CDR2 from the germline V gene are SGHTA and FQGNSA. The CDR3 contains 16 residues. Between the trimmed V and J ends, which lost 2 bases and 1 base, there was a span of 15 bases. The CDR3 DNA sequence: TGTGCCAGCAGCTTACGAGTAGCGAGTGGATCCTACGAGCAGTACTTC. This sequence encodes CASSLRVASGSYEQYF.

This clonotype was observed at least ten times. The chain carries TRBV5-1 and TRBJ2-7; 8 nucleotides align to TRBD1. Germline V gene sequence: CDR1 SGHRS, CDR2 YFSETQ. This CDR3 is 14 amino acids long. J gave up 3 bases and V 2 bases, and 4 bases lay outside the gene matches. The CDR3 DNA reads TGCGCCAGCAGCTTCCGACAGGGGAACTACGAGCAGTACTTC. Amino acid sequence: CASSFRQGNYEQYF.

This clonotype was seen a handful of times. This chain uses TRBV6-5 with TRBJ1-1; unclear D gene. CDR1 MNHEY and CDR2 SVGAGI come from the germline V gene. The ends were cut back, 2 bases at V and 0 bases at J, with 7 bases in the middle. The CDR3 is 14 residues long. The CDR3 bases are TGTGCCAGCAGTTACCAGAGCATGAACACTGAAGCTTTCTTT. The encoded protein is CASSYQSMNTEAFF.

This chain links TRBV11-2 with TRBJ2-3; no clear D gene. Trimming removed 6 bases at V and 2 bases at J, with 15 bases between. The length of the CDR3 is 15 residues. Germline V CDR1 and CDR2: SGHAT, FQNNGV. CDR3 sequence reads: CASSIELRNTDTQYF. In nucleotides, the CDR3 is TGTGCCAGCAGTATAGAGCTGCGGAACACAGATACGCAGTATTTT.

On this clonotype itself: One end of the junction is discordant with germline, which a read error may explain. The V gene is TRBV6-6, the J gene TRBJ2-7; a weak D match, TRBD2 (5 bases). This CDR3 has 11 amino acids. Germline assignment: CDR1 MNHNY and CDR2 SVGAGI (reference sequence). CDR3: CASRDAGELYF. The DNA of the CDR3 is TGTGCCAGCAGGGATGCCGGGGAGCTGTACTTC.

V usage is TRBV2 and J usage is TRBJ1-6; D is uncertain. V was clipped by 5 bases and J by 7 bases, with 15 bases between them. The CDR3 totals 15 residues. In germline, CDR1 is SNHLY, CDR2 FYNNEI. As DNA, the CDR3 is TGTGCCAGCAGTTTAGGACGGCTGGGCAATTCACCCCTCCACTTT. Translated, it gives CASSLGRLGNSPLHF.

This clonotype was seen many times. V gene TRBV12-3 or TRBV12-4 combines with J gene TRBJ1-1, with a tentative D call TRBD1 (6 bases). Deletions cut 5 bases from V and 6 bases from J, with 16 bases between. This CDR3 is built from 14 residues. The CDR3 coding sequence is TGTGCCAGCAGTCTCGAGTGGGGGACATCTGAAGCTTTCTTT. This sequence encodes CASSLEWGTSEAFF.

This clonotype was counted at least ten times. This chain uses TRBV7-8 with TRBJ2-7; TRBD1 might be the D (6 bases). The CDR3 covers 14 residues. From germline, CDR1 is SGHVS and CDR2 FQNEAQ. The V and J ends lost 5 bases and 5 bases respectively, with 16 bases between them. The CDR3 region has the DNA TGTGCCAGCAGCCCCCCTACAGGGTTCAACGAGCAGTACTTC. It translates to CASSPPTGFNEQYF. The entire variable domain, with the rest obtained from reference TRBV7-8 and TRBJ2-7, is as follows: GAGVSQSPRYKVAKRGQDVALRCDPISGHVSLFWYQQALGQGPEFLTYFQNEAQLDKSGLPSDRFFAERPEGSVSTLKIQRTQQEDSAVYLCASSPPTGFNEQYFGPGTRLTVT.

The J gene is TRBJ2-2, the V gene TRBV19; D not resolved. CDR1 and CDR2 from the germline V gene are LNHDA and SQIVND (reference sequence). Trimming pared 7 bases from V and 6 bases from J, leaving 18 bases between. This CDR3 has 15 amino acids. This chain's CDR3 is CASNPMMRVPGELFF. CDR3 in DNA: TGTGCCAGTAACCCGATGATGAGAGTACCCGGGGAGCTGTTTTTT.

The V call is TRBV14, the J call TRBJ1-5, with 12 bases matching TRBD1. Trimming removed 5 bases from V and 7 bases from J; junction bases left unmatched: 9. Germline V lookup: CDR1 SGHDN, CDR2 FVKESK. The CDR3 length is 16 residues. CDR3 nucleotides: TGTGCCAGCAGCTCCGGGACAGGGGGCGCGAGGCAGCCCCAGCATTTT. This translates into CASSSGTGGARQPQHF.